Below, 17 T cell receptor beta chains from the same sample are listed, as sequenced in a study of blood T cell repertoires in COVID-19. The table came from immunoSEQ multiplex PCR; TCRdb's copy has only in-frame clones and leaves some out. The sample lists roughly 260,000 clones; approximately 83% were seen once. Sequences were obtained from PBMCs or T cells enriched from blood (not recorded which). The receptor set was obtained from a woman in her thirties or forties who had been exposed to COVID-19.

The chain combines TRBV10-3 with TRBJ1-1; 7 bases agree with TRBD1. The ends lost 6 bases at V and 1 base at J; junction bases unmatched: 2. Germline lookup yields CDR1 ENHRY and CDR2 SYGVKD. This CDR3 spans 13 amino acids. The CDR3 loop is CAIRGTANTEAFF. DNA of the CDR3: TGTGCCATCAGGGGGACAGCGAACACTGAAGCTTTCTTT.

The chain employs TRBV29-1 and TRBJ1-1; D ambiguous. CDR3 length equals 14 residues. Germline CDR1 SQVTM, CDR2 ANQGSEA. Trimming stripped 1 base from V and 3 bases from J, with 12 bases between. The CDR3 sequence is CSVEAAGWDTEAFF. In DNA form, the CDR3 reads TGCAGCGTTGAAGCAGCAGGCTGGGACACTGAAGCTTTCTTT.

The chain employs TRBV3-1 (or the pseudogene TRBV3-2) and TRBJ1-5, with D tentatively TRBD1 (5 bases). The CDR3 covers 14 residues. V lost 4 bases to trimming and J lost 2 bases, with 9 bases between them. The germline gives CDR1 LGHDT, CDR2 YNNKEL (reference sequence). The DNA for the CDR3 is TGTGCCAGCAGCCGGGGGGGTGGCAATCAGCCCCAGCATTTT. Encoded protein: CASSRGGGNQPQHF.

The chain uses TRBV19 and TRBJ2-6; no clear D. The CDR3 consists of 15 residues. V lost 6 bases and J 3 bases, leaving 12 bases between the germline ends. Germline V gene lookup returns CDR1 LNHDA and CDR2 SQIVND (reference sequence). The CDR3 is CASSQFFHGANVLTF. CDR3 DNA sequence: TGTGCCAGTAGCCAATTTTTTCATGGGGCCAACGTCCTGACTTTC.

DNA for the CDR3: TGTGCCAGCAGCCGACAGGGGTCTCGGGCTGAAGCTTTCTTT. Translated, it gives CASSRQGSRAEAFF. V is TRBV2 and J is TRBJ1-1, with TRBD1 matching 8 bases. Per germline, CDR1 SNHLY and CDR2 FYNNEI. The CDR3 runs 14 residues. The trim removed 6 bases at V and 6 bases at J, leaving 9 bases unmatched.

This chain uses TRBV27 with TRBJ1-6; D ambiguous. Germline CDR1 and CDR2: MNHEY and SMNVEV (reference sequence). V was cut by 5 bases and J by 7 bases, with 12 bases left in between. The CDR3 contains 14 residues. The CDR3 DNA is TGTGCCAGCAGTCCCAGGAACCTAAATTCACCCCTCCACTTT. Translating it yields CASSPRNLNSPLHF.

The chain employs TRBV4-3 and TRBJ2-7; D is ambiguous. V lost 0 bases and J lost 2, with 11 bases in between. From germline, CDR1 is LGHNA and CDR2 YSLEER. This CDR3 is built from 15 residues. The CDR3 DNA follows: TGCGCCAGCAGCCAAGAAACGTGGGCTCCCTACGAGCAGTACTTC. This codes for CASSQETWAPYEQYF.

The rearrangement links TRBV6-6 to TRBJ1-5; a possible D gene is TRBD1 (6 bases). The CDR3 totals 16 residues. Germline CDR1 MNHNY, CDR2 SVGAGI (reference sequence). The V gene lost 2 bases and the J gene lost 6 bases, with 17 bases spanning the gap. CDR3 amino acids: CASSYRAQGTSQPQHF. In DNA form, the CDR3 reads TGTGCCAGCAGTTACCGCGCCCAGGGGACTAGTCAGCCCCAGCATTTT.

The chain has TRBV7-8 and TRBJ1-4; D not certain. CDR1 SGHVS and CDR2 FQNEAQ come from the germline V gene. The V gene lost 5 bases and the J gene lost 5 bases, with 15 bases spanning the gap. CDR3 length: 15 amino acids. CDR3 protein: CASSNSPALNEKLFF. CDR3 bases: TGTGCCAGCAGCAACAGTCCAGCCCTGAATGAAAAACTGTTTTTT.

V and J are TRBV7-3 and TRBJ1-6, with D tentatively TRBD1 (5 bases). V lost 7 bases and J 6 bases, leaving 10 bases between the germline ends. The CDR3 extends over 13 amino acids. Germline V lookup: CDR1 SGHTA, CDR2 FQGTGA. The CDR3 nucleotides are TGTGCCAGCACCGGGACTGTTAATTCACCCCTCCACTTT. Translation: CASTGTVNSPLHF.

This clone appeared once. This rearrangement joins TRBV10-3 to TRBJ1-1; a possible D gene is TRBD1 (5 bases). CDR3 length equals 13 residues. V was pared by 7 bases and J by 3 bases, with 12 bases between. Per germline, CDR1 ENHRY and CDR2 SYGVKD. Written as DNA, the CDR3 is TGTGCCATCACCCAGACGGGGGACACTGAAGCTTTCTTT. Translation: CAITQTGDTEAFF.

CDR3 sequence (DNA): TGTGCCAGCAGCCGAAACAGAGGGACAGGGGCCAAAGAGACCCAGTACTTC. It codes for CASSRNRGTGAKETQYF. The rearrangement links TRBV3-1 (or the pseudogene TRBV3-2) to TRBJ2-5, with 10 positions matching TRBD1. Germline loops: CDR1 LGHDT, CDR2 YNNKEL (reference sequence). V shed 4 bases and J 3 bases; nucleotides not matched to a gene: 11. The CDR3 extends over 17 amino acids.

J is TRBJ1-4 and V is TRBV7-2, with D possibly matching TRBD1 (5 bases). This CDR3 has 17 amino acids. Trimming shortened V by 1 base and J by 3 bases, and 15 bases separated the two germline ends. The V gene's germline CDR1 is SGHTA and CDR2 FQGNSA. The CDR3 DNA sequence: TGTGCCAGCAGCTTAGGATATTCGGGGGGGGCTAATGAAAAACTGTTTTTT. This gives the protein CASSLGYSGGANEKLFF.

This chain links TRBV25-1 with TRBJ2-1, with 10 bases aligning to TRBD2. Germline V gene data show CDR1 as MGHDK and CDR2 as SYGVNS. The CDR3 is 18 residues long. Trimming at V came to 0 bases and at J to 2 bases, leaving 7 bases not matched to a gene. CDR3 in DNA: TGTGCCAGCAGTGAATATAGGCCTAGCGGGGGCACCTACAATGAGCAGTTCTTC. Encoded protein: CASSEYRPSGGTYNEQFF.

The chain combines TRBV6-5 with TRBJ1-2, with D hard to call. Per germline, CDR1 MNHEY and CDR2 SVGAGI. The CDR3 has 15 residues. V lost 4 bases and J 3 bases, leaving 15 bases between the germline ends. In DNA form, the CDR3 reads TGTGCCAGCAGTTTAAACCGGTTATTGGACTATGGCTACACCTTC. This gives the protein CASSLNRLLDYGYTF.

DNA of the CDR3: TGTGCCAGTAGTATAGACCGGCCCCGGGGGGCTTTCTTT. This codes for CASSIDRPRGAFF. V usage is TRBV19 and J usage is TRBJ1-1; a weak D match, TRBD1 (5 bases). CDR3 length: 13 residues. V shed 0 bases and J shed 11 bases, with 13 bases lying between them. Germline V gene sequence: CDR1 LNHDA, CDR2 SQIVND (reference sequence).

This sequence joins TRBV10-3 and TRBJ1-1; no definite D call. The CDR3 has 15 residues. Germline V CDR1 and CDR2: ENHRY, SYGVKD. Between the trimmed V and J ends, which lost 4 bases and 4 bases, there was a span of 16 bases. CDR3 residues: CAISAGLFKGTEAFF. The CDR3 DNA sequence: TGTGCCATCAGTGCAGGACTGTTTAAGGGCACTGAAGCTTTCTTT.